What follows is one T cell receptor (beta chain) and its context. The antigen is not known. TCRdb keeps only in-frame clones here, not all; method: immunoSEQ multiplex PCR. The sample contains about 130,000 clones, 90% to 95% of which appear only once. The data derive from a study of T cell responses to AZD1222 COVID-19 vaccine. Across the study: Recipients boosted at about 4 weeks or about 12 weeks are pooled.

Study-level results: CD4 TCRs covered the whole spike, strongest at regions 160-218 and 743-854.

Per the germline V gene, CDR1 is SGHTA and CDR2 is FQGNSA. V was trimmed by 3 bases and J by 6 bases, leaving 12 bases between them. The CDR3 is 13 amino acids. This sample comprised peripheral blood, obtained on day 0 of AZD1222 vaccination. V is TRBV7-2 and J is TRBJ2-7; perhaps D is TRBD1 or TRBD2 (5 bases each). The receptor was derived from an adult in good health. CDR3 sequence reads: CASSFHDSGEQYF. DNA of the CDR3: TGTGCCAGCAGCTTCCATGACAGCGGCGAGCAGTACTTC.